Listed below are T cell receptor beta chains from one sample, sequenced in a study of blood T cell repertoires in COVID-19. Sequencing used immunoSEQ multiplex PCR; TCRdb keeps in-frame clones, though not all of them. The sample lists 100,000 to 150,000 clones, approximately 89% occurring once. Sequencing input: peripheral blood. The receptors were gathered from an elderly woman with COVID-19, enrolled during active disease. Each CDR3 is given with its conserved first and last residue. The D gene is left open where the match is weak. Expanded clones get a size class; other rows say once, few or many, or leave the size out.

d_call: NA
v_call: TRBV5-6
clone_size: NA
j_call: TRBJ2-3
cdr3_nt: TGTGCCAGCAGCTTGCGGGGTACAGATACGCAGTATTTT
cdr3_aa: CASSLRGTDTQYF

d_call: TRBD1
v_call: TRBV6-5
clone_size: NA
j_call: TRBJ1-2
cdr3_nt: TGTGCCAGCAGTACCCGGACAGGGGGAATTCATGGCTACACCTTC
cdr3_aa: CASSTRTGGIHGYTF

d_call: TRBD1
v_call: TRBV14
clone_size: NA
j_call: TRBJ1-2
cdr3_nt: TGTGCCAGCAGCCCAACAGGGGGGATCTATGGCTACACCTTC
cdr3_aa: CASSPTGGIYGYTF

d_call: TRBD2
v_call: TRBV10-3
clone_size: NA
j_call: TRBJ2-5
cdr3_nt: TGTGCCATCAGTGTTCTTGCGGGAGGGCCTCGGGAGACCCAGTACTTC
cdr3_aa: CAISVLAGGPRETQYF

d_call: TRBD2
v_call: TRBV28
clone_size: NA
j_call: TRBJ2-7
cdr3_nt: TGTGCCAGCAGTTCAACCGATAGCGGGACCCTATACGAGCAGTACTTC
cdr3_aa: CASSSTDSGTLYEQYF

d_call: TRBD1
v_call: TRBV7-2
clone_size: NA
j_call: TRBJ1-2
cdr3_nt: TGTGCCAGCAGATACGCGGGACAGCTATATGGCTACACCTTC
cdr3_aa: CASRYAGQLYGYTF

d_call: NA
v_call: TRBV11-2
clone_size: NA
j_call: TRBJ2-2
cdr3_nt: TGTGCCAGCGGGCTGGCGTTCACCGGGGAGCTGTTTTTT
cdr3_aa: CASGLAFTGELFF

d_call: NA
v_call: TRBV4-2
clone_size: once
j_call: TRBJ1-6
cdr3_nt: TGTGCCAGCAGCGAAGACAGGCTCAGCTCCTATAATTCACCCCTCCACTTT
cdr3_aa: CASSEDRLSSYNSPLHF

d_call: NA
v_call: TRBV19
clone_size: NA
j_call: TRBJ1-5
cdr3_nt: TGTGCCAGTAGTCCCTTAGCGGCAGGAGGAGGGCCCCAGCATTTT
cdr3_aa: CASSPLAAGGGPQHF

d_call: NA
v_call: TRBV2
clone_size: NA
j_call: TRBJ1-2
cdr3_nt: TGTGCCAGCAGCCTTACACCCGCCAACTATGGCTACACCTTC
cdr3_aa: CASSLTPANYGYTF

d_call: TRBD2
v_call: TRBV5-8
clone_size: NA
j_call: TRBJ2-7
cdr3_nt: TGTGCCAGCAGCTTGACTAGCGGGTTCTACGAGCAGTACTTC
cdr3_aa: CASSLTSGFYEQYF

d_call: NA
v_call: TRBV19
clone_size: once
j_call: TRBJ2-7
cdr3_nt: TGTGCCAGTAGTATTGTGGGAGTTCGCCTAAACGAGCAGTACTTC
cdr3_aa: CASSIVGVRLNEQYF

d_call: TRBD2
v_call: TRBV4-3
clone_size: NA
j_call: TRBJ2-3
cdr3_nt: TGCGCCAGCAGCCAAGATTGGGGGGGATCGGCCGGCACAGATACGCAGTATTTT
cdr3_aa: CASSQDWGGSAGTDTQYF

d_call: NA
v_call: TRBV5-1
clone_size: many
j_call: TRBJ2-2
cdr3_nt: TGCGCCAGCAGCTTTAACAGCATTAACACCGGGGAGCTGTTTTTT
cdr3_aa: CASSFNSINTGELFF

d_call: NA
v_call: TRBV19
clone_size: NA
j_call: TRBJ1-1
cdr3_nt: TGTGCCAGTAATACTGGGCGTGGGAACACTGAAGCTTTCTTT
cdr3_aa: CASNTGRGNTEAFF

d_call: NA
v_call: TRBV7-3
clone_size: NA
j_call: TRBJ2-5
cdr3_nt: TGTGCCAGCAGCTTAAACGGAGAGACCCAGTACTTC
cdr3_aa: CASSLNGETQYF

d_call: TRBD1
v_call: TRBV11-2
clone_size: NA
j_call: TRBJ1-6
cdr3_nt: TGTGCCAGCAGCTCAGCGACAGGGGGCAACTCACCCCTCCACTTT
cdr3_aa: CASSSATGGNSPLHF

d_call: NA
v_call: TRBV14
clone_size: few
j_call: TRBJ1-1
cdr3_nt: TGTGCCAGCCTTATGGGCTGGAACACTGAAGCTTTCTTT
cdr3_aa: CASLMGWNTEAFF

d_call: NA
v_call: TRBV7-8
clone_size: NA
j_call: TRBJ2-1
cdr3_nt: TGTGCCAGCAGCAATTTAGGGGGGAGCGGGACCGCAAGCAATGAGCAGTTCTTC
cdr3_aa: CASSNLGGSGTASNEQFF

d_call: TRBD1
v_call: TRBV28
clone_size: NA
j_call: TRBJ1-1
cdr3_nt: TGTGCCAGCAGTATGAACCCGGGACAGGCGGTTGAAGCTTTCTTT
cdr3_aa: CASSMNPGQAVEAFF

d_call: TRBD2
v_call: TRBV7-9
clone_size: NA
j_call: TRBJ2-1
cdr3_nt: TGTGCCAGCAGCCCTCCCGGGCTAGCGGGAGGCAATGAGCAGTTCTTC
cdr3_aa: CASSPPGLAGGNEQFF

d_call: TRBD2
v_call: TRBV3-1/TRBV3-2
clone_size: NA
j_call: TRBJ2-1
cdr3_nt: TGTGCCAGCACGGGGTGGATAGCGGGATCGAACGAGCAGTTCTTC
cdr3_aa: CASTGWIAGSNEQFF

d_call: NA
v_call: TRBV4-3
clone_size: NA
j_call: TRBJ2-6
cdr3_nt: TGCGCCAGCAGCCAATCTCTCTCTGGGGCCAACGTCCTGACTTTC
cdr3_aa: CASSQSLSGANVLTF

d_call: TRBD1
v_call: TRBV5-1
clone_size: once
j_call: TRBJ2-5
cdr3_nt: TGCGCCAGCAGCCCTAGAGACAGGGGGCCAAGGACTAGGGAGACCCAGTACTTC
cdr3_aa: CASSPRDRGPRTRETQYF

d_call: NA
v_call: TRBV3-1/TRBV3-2
clone_size: NA
j_call: TRBJ2-2
cdr3_nt: TGTGCCAGCAGCCATCTCCGGTCGAGCGGGGAGCTGTTTTTT
cdr3_aa: CASSHLRSSGELFF

d_call: NA
v_call: TRBV7-8
clone_size: NA
j_call: TRBJ1-6
cdr3_nt: TGTGCCAGCAGCCAAATGCGGGGGGGATTGTTAACTAATTCACCCCTCCACTTT
cdr3_aa: CASSQMRGGLLTNSPLHF

d_call: NA
v_call: TRBV7-9
clone_size: NA
j_call: TRBJ1-1
cdr3_nt: TGTGCCAGCAGCTCCTCCCAGGTGAACACTGAAGCTTTCTTT
cdr3_aa: CASSSSQVNTEAFF

d_call: TRBD1
v_call: TRBV7-2
clone_size: once
j_call: TRBJ1-5
cdr3_nt: TGTGCCAGCAGCCCCACGACAGGGGCGAATCAGCCCCAGCATTTT
cdr3_aa: CASSPTTGANQPQHF

d_call: NA
v_call: TRBV6-5
clone_size: NA
j_call: TRBJ1-5
cdr3_nt: TGTGCCAGCCTACTCAGGCGAGATAGCAATCAGCCCCAGCATTTT
cdr3_aa: CASLLRRDSNQPQHF

d_call: NA
v_call: TRBV2
clone_size: NA
j_call: TRBJ2-6
cdr3_nt: TGTGCCAGCAGTGATTGGAGCTCTGGGGCCAACGTCCTGACTTTC
cdr3_aa: CASSDWSSGANVLTF

d_call: NA
v_call: TRBV4-3
clone_size: NA
j_call: TRBJ2-3
cdr3_nt: TGCGCCAGCAGCCAAGAAGGAGCAGGGTTGGGAGATACGCAGTATTTT
cdr3_aa: CASSQEGAGLGDTQYF

d_call: NA
v_call: TRBV28
clone_size: NA
j_call: TRBJ2-7
cdr3_nt: TGTGCCAGCACTACTTGGGGCAGTCACACCTACGAGCAGTACTTC
cdr3_aa: CASTTWGSHTYEQYF

d_call: NA
v_call: TRBV28
clone_size: NA
j_call: TRBJ2-5
cdr3_nt: TGTGCCAGCAGTTTAGTTGCCAGGGGAGAGACCCAGTACTTC
cdr3_aa: CASSLVARGETQYF

d_call: TRBD2
v_call: TRBV7-9
clone_size: NA
j_call: TRBJ2-3
cdr3_nt: TGTGCCAGCAGCAAGCTAGCGGGGACTAGCACAGATACGCAGTATTTT
cdr3_aa: CASSKLAGTSTDTQYF

d_call: NA
v_call: TRBV19
clone_size: NA
j_call: TRBJ1-1
cdr3_nt: TGTGCCAGTCTATACTACACTGAAGCTTTCTTT
cdr3_aa: CASLYYTEAFF

d_call: NA
v_call: TRBV24-1
clone_size: NA
j_call: TRBJ2-1
cdr3_nt: TGTGCCACCAGTGATTCAACGACAAATGAGCAGTTCTTC
cdr3_aa: CATSDSTTNEQFF

d_call: TRBD1
v_call: TRBV5-4
clone_size: NA
j_call: TRBJ1-2
cdr3_nt: TGTGCCAGCAGCTTGCGGGGGACAGGTTTGGGCTACACCTTC
cdr3_aa: CASSLRGTGLGYTF

d_call: NA
v_call: TRBV11-1
clone_size: few
j_call: TRBJ2-2
cdr3_nt: TGTGCCAGCAGCTTAGCTTTCTCCGGGGAGCTGTTTTTT
cdr3_aa: CASSLAFSGELFF

d_call: NA
v_call: TRBV11-2
clone_size: NA
j_call: TRBJ1-4
cdr3_nt: TGTGCCAGCAGCTTAATAGGATCGGGGAATTCGCTGTTTTTT
cdr3_aa: CASSLIGSGNSLFF

d_call: NA
v_call: TRBV28
clone_size: NA
j_call: TRBJ2-2
cdr3_nt: TGTGCCAGTCAAGTCGGGGGTATCACCGGGGAGCTGTTTTTT
cdr3_aa: CASQVGGITGELFF

d_call: NA
v_call: TRBV6-1
clone_size: NA
j_call: TRBJ2-1
cdr3_nt: TGTGCCAGCAGTGACTTTCCGGGACTTGATTACAATGAGCAGTTCTTC
cdr3_aa: CASSDFPGLDYNEQFF

d_call: NA
v_call: TRBV6-6
clone_size: NA
j_call: TRBJ2-2
cdr3_nt: TGTGCCAGCAGTTACTCGAGCAACACCGGGGAGCTGTTTTTT
cdr3_aa: CASSYSSNTGELFF

d_call: NA
v_call: TRBV11-2
clone_size: NA
j_call: TRBJ1-4
cdr3_nt: TGTGCCAGCAGTCTAAGGCGGCAGCTTAATGAAAAACTGTTTTTT
cdr3_aa: CASSLRRQLNEKLFF

d_call: TRBD2
v_call: TRBV6-5
clone_size: NA
j_call: TRBJ2-1
cdr3_nt: TGTGCCAGCAGTCCCCGGACTAGCGGGAGGGCCTCTCCGTTCTTC
cdr3_aa: CASSPRTSGRASPFF

d_call: NA
v_call: TRBV28
clone_size: NA
j_call: TRBJ1-1
cdr3_nt: TGTGCCAGCAGTTTAGGGGCAGTGAACACTGAAGCTTTCTTT
cdr3_aa: CASSLGAVNTEAFF

d_call: NA
v_call: TRBV6-2/TRBV6-3
clone_size: few
j_call: TRBJ1-5
cdr3_nt: TGTGCCAGCAGTTACAACGGGGGAAGCCAGCCCCAGCATTTT
cdr3_aa: CASSYNGGSQPQHF

d_call: TRBD2
v_call: TRBV6-2/TRBV6-3
clone_size: NA
j_call: TRBJ2-1
cdr3_nt: TGTGCCAGCAGTTACATCATCGGGAGGGGCAATGAGCAGTTCTTC
cdr3_aa: CASSYIIGRGNEQFF

d_call: NA
v_call: TRBV5-1
clone_size: NA
j_call: TRBJ2-1
cdr3_nt: TGCGCCAGCAGCTCGACACGTTTAGGATTCGGAAAAAATGAGCAGTTCTTC
cdr3_aa: CASSSTRLGFGKNEQFF